The sequence of this T cell receptor beta chain was determined in a study of circulating CD8 cells and anti-PD-1 response in melanoma. Turning to the study itself: Treatment was intravenous nivolumab at 3 mg/kg every 2 weeks. Of roughly 13 patients, seven got anti-PD-1 first and six had prior therapy.

TCR libraries were prepared from 15 ng of total RNA with the QIAseq Immune Repertoire TCR panel. TCRdb reprocessed the reads with MiXCR, giving one entry per CDR3 protein. The sample shows under 1,200 distinct CDR3 sequences, 11% of them seen only once. Study-wide points: Experiments were generally run without replicates. PD-1 and DPOS subsets showed similar, higher clonality than DNEG.

Live CD3+CD8+TCRalphabeta+ cells were sorted into four subsets by PD-1 and/or TIGIT. The CDR3 sequence is 16 residues long. Germline V gene data show CDR1 as LGHNA and CDR2 as YSLEER. V was pared by 1 base and J by 10 bases, with 10 bases of the junction left unmatched. This clonotype is medium-sized by share. Its antigen is still unknown. The source is a human donor with melanoma. Specimen: CD8+ T cells from PBMCs, collected at baseline or after one month of anti-PD-1 therapy (not recorded which). The genes are TRBV4-3 and TRBJ2-3, with 11 bases lining up with TRBD2. The CDR3 spells CASSQVGGLAGGAQYF. CDR3 DNA: TGCGCCAGCAGCCAAGTTGGTGGGCTAGCGGGGGGCGCGCAGTATTTT.